This is a list of T cell receptor beta chains from one sample in a study of CD8+CD57+ T cells in acquired aplastic anemia. TCRdb recomputed calls from the reads with MiXCR, one row per CDR3 protein. The table includes roughly 150,000 distinct CDR3 sequences, 40% to 55% detected once. Sequencing used sorted CD4+, CD8+, or CD8+CD57+ T cells (not recorded which) from PBMCs. The source of these receptors is a human donor with aplastic anemia. Both conserved end residues are part of each CDR3. The order of the fields is D gene, V gene, clone size, J gene, CDR3 DNA, CDR3 protein. A D gene is named only where the DNA matches it firmly. Clone size is given for some rows only: seen once, a few or many times, or a class if the clone is expanded.

>NA|TRBV20-1|NA|TRBJ2-4
TGCAGTGCTGTAACTGGGGGATTCGAAAACATTCAGTACTTC
CSAVTGGFENIQYF
>NA|TRBV2|NA|TRBJ2-1
TGTGCCAGCAGCTCGGGACAAGTGGACTACAATGAGCAGTTCTTC
CASSSGQVDYNEQFF
>NA|TRBV20-1|many|TRBJ1-4
TGCAGTGCTAAGAGGGGGGCAGCTAATGAAAAACTGTTTTTT
CSAKRGAANEKLFF
>NA|TRBV5-1|NA|TRBJ2-2
TGCGCCAGCAGCTTGGAATTCTACGGGAACACCGGGGAGCTGTTTTTT
CASSLEFYGNTGELFF
>NA|TRBV19|NA|TRBJ2-7
TGTGCCAGTAGTCCGGGGGACACATCAGGCGAGCAGTACTTC
CASSPGDTSGEQYF
>NA|TRBV7-2|many|TRBJ2-5
TGTGCCAGCAGCTCCACAGGGTTCCAAGAGACCCAGTACTTC
CASSSTGFQETQYF
>NA|TRBV9|many|TRBJ2-5
TGTGCCAGCAGCGTAGAAGGGGCAGGAGAGACCCAGTACTTC
CASSVEGAGETQYF
>NA|TRBV19|NA|TRBJ2-7
TGTGCCAGCAGCCCGACGACAGGTACCTACGAGCAGTACTTC
CASSPTTGTYEQYF
>NA|TRBV7-2|NA|TRBJ2-7
TGTGCCAGCAGCTGGCCAGGGGTTTCCTACGAGCAGTACTTC
CASSWPGVSYEQYF
>TRBD1|TRBV7-6|many|TRBJ2-2
TGTGCCAGCAGCTTAGCACGGATCTTGGACAGGGAGGTGAACACCGGGGAGCTGTTTTTT
CASSLARILDREVNTGELFF
>TRBD1|TRBV25-1|NA|TRBJ2-7
TGTGCCAGCAGTGGGACAGGGACCGCCTACGAGCAGTACTTC
CASSGTGTAYEQYF
>TRBD2|TRBV15|NA|TRBJ2-1
TGTGCCACCAGCGGACTAGCGGGGGCGAACAATGAGCAGTTCTTC
CATSGLAGANNEQFF
>NA|TRBV7-2|NA|TRBJ2-7
TGTGCCAGCAGTTCCCAGGGGAATGGCTACGAGCAGTACTTC
CASSSQGNGYEQYF
>TRBD1|TRBV3-1|many|TRBJ2-3
TGTGCCAGCAGCCGAGGGGTACAGGGGGCGCAAGATACGCAGTATTTT
CASSRGVQGAQDTQYF
>NA|TRBV5-1|NA|TRBJ1-1
TGCGCCAGCAGCTTACAACAGGGACTGGGGAGTACTGAAGCTTTCTTT
CASSLQQGLGSTEAFF
>NA|TRBV11-2|NA|TRBJ1-5
TGTGCCAGCAGCTTAGGGGGAGAGTATAGCAATCAGCCCCAGCATTTT
CASSLGGEYSNQPQHF
>TRBD1|TRBV5-5|many|TRBJ2-1
TGTGCCAGCAGCTTGGCCAGAGACAGGGGTGAGCAGTTCTTC
CASSLARDRGEQFF
>NA|TRBV9|NA|TRBJ1-2
TGTGCCAGCAGCGTAGCAATCACGGGGGGCTATGGCTACACCTTC
CASSVAITGGYGYTF
>NA|TRBV6-2/TRBV6-3|many|TRBJ1-1
TGTGCCAGCACTTCGACCTGGTCAGCTTTCTTT
CASTSTWSAFF
>TRBD2|TRBV20-1|few|TRBJ2-5
TGCAGTGCTATTTCTTTCGGGGGGGAGGGCCGGTGGGAGACCCAGTACTTC
CSAISFGGEGRWETQYF
>TRBD1|TRBV19|many|TRBJ1-5
TGTGCCAGTAGTCTCAGGGGGAATCAGCCCCAGCATTTT
CASSLRGNQPQHF
>NA|TRBV9|many|TRBJ1-3
TGTGCCAGCCGGGGGGACGTTGGAAACACCATATATTTT
CASRGDVGNTIYF
>NA|TRBV20-1|once|TRBJ2-7
TGCAGTGCTAGAGCACGGGGTTACGAGCAGTACTTC
CSARARGYEQYF
>NA|TRBV4-3|many|TRBJ2-6
TGCGCCAGCAGCCCACAGAGCTCTGGGGCCAACGTCCTGACTTTC
CASSPQSSGANVLTF